This record looks at one T cell receptor beta chain sequence and its context. Its antigen is still unknown. Germline V gene data show CDR1 as SGDLS and CDR2 as YYNGEE. Trimming left V 0 bases short and J 7 bases short, with 10 bases between. The CDR3 runs 13 residues. This record comes from a study of naive CD8 T cells in extremely preterm neonates. Sequencing was performed with immunoSEQ multiplex PCR; in TCRdb, only in-frame clones are kept and a portion is missing. The top ten clones hold approximately 0.49% of a sample with 6,500 to 9,000 clones, approximately 90% of them seen once. Deliveries were elective term cesareans at about 35-42 weeks, with no labor or membrane rupture. Study outcomes and limitations: Term neonates more than 0.3%, young children 0.025% to 0.03%, adults approximately 0.0099%; preterm neonates shared 2.5% to 3.5%. Preterm neonate repertoires were significantly less rich by iChao1 than others. Relative to older groups, preterm infants had shorter, less trimmed CDR3s with fewer N additions.

The chain employs TRBV9 and TRBJ1-1; a possible D gene is TRBD1 (5 bases). Sample: naive CD8+ T cells from cord blood. The TCR was taken from a newborn in good health. The CDR3 reads CASSVATGGEAFF. The CDR3 DNA sequence: TGTGCCAGCAGCGTAGCTACGGGGGGTGAAGCTTTCTTT. The whole variable domain, filled in from reference TRBV9 and TRBJ1-1, reads DSGVTQTPKHLITATGQRVTLRCSPRSGDLSVYWYQQSLDQGLQFLIQYYNGEERAKGNILERFSAQQFPDLHSELNLSSLELGDSALYFCASSVATGGEAFFGQGTRLTVV.